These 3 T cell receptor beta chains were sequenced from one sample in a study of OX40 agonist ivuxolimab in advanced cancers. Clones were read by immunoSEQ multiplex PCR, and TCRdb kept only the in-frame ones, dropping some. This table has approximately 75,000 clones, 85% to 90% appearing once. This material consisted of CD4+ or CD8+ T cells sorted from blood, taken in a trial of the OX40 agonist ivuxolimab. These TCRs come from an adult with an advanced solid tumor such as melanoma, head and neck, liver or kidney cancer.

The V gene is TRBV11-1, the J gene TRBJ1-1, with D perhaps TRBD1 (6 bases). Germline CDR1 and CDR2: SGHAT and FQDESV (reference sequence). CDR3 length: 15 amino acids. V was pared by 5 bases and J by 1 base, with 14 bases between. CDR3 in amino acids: CASSLRDNGNTEAFF. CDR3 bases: TGTGCCAGCAGCCTGCGGGACAACGGGAACACTGAAGCTTTCTTT. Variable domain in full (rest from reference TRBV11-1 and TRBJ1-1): EAEVAQSPRYKITEKSQAVAFWCDPISGHATLYWYRQILGQGPELLVQFQDESVVDDSQLPKDRFSAERLKGVDSTLKIQPAELGDSAMYLCASSLRDNGNTEAFFGQGTRLTVV.

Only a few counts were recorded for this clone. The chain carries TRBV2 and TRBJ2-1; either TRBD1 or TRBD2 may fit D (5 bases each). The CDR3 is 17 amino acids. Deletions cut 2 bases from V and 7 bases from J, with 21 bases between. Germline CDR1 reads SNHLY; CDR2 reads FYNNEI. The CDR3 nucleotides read TGTGCCAGCAGTGAAAGGTTGGGACCTGTTTCGGGTAATGAGCAGTTCTTC. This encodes CASSERLGPVSGNEQFF.

In DNA form, the CDR3 reads TGTGCCAGCAAGGAGGGGCGTGGCAATCAGCCCCAGCATTTT. Translation: CASKEGRGNQPQHF. J is TRBJ1-5 and V is TRBV2, with D tentatively TRBD1 (5 bases). Germline CDR1 is SNHLY and CDR2 is FYNNEI. Trimming stripped 7 bases from V and 2 bases from J, with 12 bases between. This CDR3 region has 14 residues.